These 20 T cell receptor beta chains were all obtained from the same sample, sequenced in a study of T cell changes during pregnancy in multiple sclerosis. Assay: immunoSEQ multiplex PCR; the TCRdb copy retains only in-frame clones and omits some. The profile shows over 50,000 clones, around 92% of them singletons. Sequences were derived from peripheral blood, sampled in the first trimester of pregnancy. These receptors originate from a female donor with multiple sclerosis, enrolled in a pregnancy study.

The DNA for the CDR3 is TGTGCCAGCAGCCCCGGACAGGGTATCGATGAGCAGTTCTTC. Its translation: CASSPGQGIDEQFF. The genes are TRBV7-3 and TRBJ2-1; the match to TRBD1 covers 8 bases. With V trimmed by 5 bases and J by 8 bases, 8 bases remained unmatched. Germline lookup yields CDR1 SGHTA and CDR2 FQGTGA. The CDR3 length is 14 residues.

This rearrangement joins TRBV20-1 to TRBJ2-7; D is uncertain. Deletions cut 5 bases from V and 4 bases from J, with 9 bases between. The CDR3 loop spans 11 amino acids. Germline V gene data show CDR1 as DFQATT and CDR2 as SNEGSKA (reference sequence). CDR3 sequence (DNA): TGCAGTGCTGAAACAGAGTACGAGCAGTACTTC. Translated: CSAETEYEQYF.

The V call is TRBV7-2, the J call TRBJ2-7; TRBD1 matches at 11 bases. Germline V gene data show CDR1 as SGHTA and CDR2 as FQGNSA. This CDR3 comprises 15 residues. V trimming: 5 bases; J trimming: 4 bases; junction bases outside the gene matches: 7. The CDR3 region is CASSLGQGAVYEQYF. The CDR3 DNA is TGTGCCAGCAGCCTCGGACAGGGGGCTGTTTACGAGCAGTACTTC.

J is TRBJ2-5 and V is TRBV29-1; 7 positions agree with TRBD1. The CDR3 length is 11 residues. V lost 8 bases to trimming and J lost 4 bases; unmatched junction nucleotides: 4. Germline loops: CDR1 SQVTM, CDR2 ANQGSEA. The CDR3 spells CSSAGGETQYF. As DNA, the CDR3 is TGCAGCTCCGCAGGGGGAGAGACCCAGTACTTC. The full variable domain, rest sourced from reference TRBV29-1 and TRBJ2-5, is SAVISQKPSRDICQRGTSLTIQCQVDSQVTMMFWYRQQPGQSLTLIATANQGSEATYESGFVIDKFPISRPNLTFSTLTVSNMSPEDSSIYLCSSAGGETQYFGPGTRLLVL.

The chain combines TRBV6-5 with TRBJ2-1, with 7 bases that match TRBD2. CDR1 is MNHEY, CDR2 SVGAGI, per germline. The CDR3 spans 12 residues. The junction had 0 bases not matched to a gene; V was cut back by 0 bases and J by 10 bases. The CDR3 DNA follows: TGTGCCAGCAGTTACTCGGGAGGGGAGCAGTTCTTC. It codes for CASSYSGGEQFF.

V is TRBV19 and J is TRBJ1-5; possibly TRBD1 for D (6 bases). V was cut by 2 bases and J by 6 bases, with 20 bases left in between. Looked up from germline, CDR1 is LNHDA and CDR2 is SQIVND (reference sequence). This CDR3 region has 17 residues. Written as DNA, the CDR3 is TGTGCCAGTAGTATACGTAGAACAGGGAATTTGGCTCAGCCCCAGCATTTT. Translating gives CASSIRRTGNLAQPQHF. Full variable domain (missing parts from reference TRBV19 and TRBJ1-5): DGGITQSPKYLFRKEGQNVTLSCEQNLNHDAMYWYRQDPGQGLRLIYYSQIVNDFQKGDIAEGYSVSREKKESFPLTVTSAQKNPTAFYLCASSIRRTGNLAQPQHFGDGTRLSIL.

This clone occurred once. This chain joins TRBV6-4 and TRBJ2-3; TRBD2 aligns across 9 bases. Germline CDR1 reads MRHNA; CDR2 reads SNTAGT. This CDR3 is built from 15 residues. Trimming cost V 6 bases and J 3 bases; bases outside gene matches: 7. This chain's CDR3 is CASRFLTSGTDTQYF. In DNA, the CDR3 is TGTGCCAGCAGGTTCCTGACTAGCGGAACAGATACGCAGTATTTT.

The V gene is TRBV7-9, the J gene TRBJ2-7, with D possibly being TRBD2 (6 bases). Trimming cost V 6 bases and J 9 bases, with 21 bases left between them. Germline V gene lookup returns CDR1 SEHNR and CDR2 FQNEAQ (reference sequence). The CDR3 loop spans 14 amino acids. The CDR3 nucleotides read TGTGCCAGCAGTCCCCGGGACTGGGCTTCCATGCAGTACTTC. Protein: CASSPRDWASMQYF. Drawing the rest from reference TRBV7-9 and TRBJ2-7, the complete variable domain is DTGVSQNPRHKITKRGQNVTFRCDPISEHNRLYWYRQTLGQGPEFLTYFQNEAQLEKSRLLSDRFSAERPKGSFSTLEIQRTEQGDSAMYLCASSPRDWASMQYFGPGTRLTVT.

This clone was detected only a few times. The chain recombines TRBV29-1 with TRBJ2-1; 12 bases align to TRBD2. The CDR3 extends over 14 amino acids. V lost 5 bases to trimming and J lost 7 bases; unmatched junction nucleotides: 6. Germline V gives CDR1 SQVTM, CDR2 ANQGSEA. The CDR3 loop reads CSVNGLAGSNEQFF. The CDR3 nucleotides are TGCAGCGTTAATGGACTAGCGGGAAGTAATGAGCAGTTCTTC.

V and J are TRBV2 and TRBJ2-2; 8 nucleotides agree with TRBD2. Germline trimming cut 6 bases from V and 7 bases from J; bases unmatched to any gene: 16. Looked up from germline, CDR1 is SNHLY and CDR2 is FYNNEI. The CDR3 spans 17 residues. CDR3 amino acids: CASSSNRGGSGIGELFF. CDR3 DNA sequence: TGTGCCAGCAGCTCAAACCGGGGGGGGAGTGGCATCGGGGAGCTGTTTTTT.

This clone occurred a few times. The chain is built from TRBV11-3 and TRBJ1-1, with a tentative D call TRBD1 (6 bases). Trimming removed 2 bases from V and 4 bases from J, with 11 bases in between. The CDR3 is 14 amino acids. Germline V gene lookup returns CDR1 SGHNT and CDR2 YENEEA. The CDR3 nucleotides read TGTGCCAGCAGCTTAATGTGGGGGCCCACTGAAGCTTTCTTT. Protein product: CASSLMWGPTEAFF.

The chain combines TRBV7-2 with TRBJ1-2, with D possibly matching TRBD1 (5 bases). V was clipped by 5 bases and J by 2 bases, with 15 bases between them. The CDR3 loop spans 15 amino acids. Germline V gives CDR1 SGHTA, CDR2 FQGNSA. The CDR3 reads CASSRSPQENYGYTF. For the CDR3, the DNA is TGTGCCAGCAGCCGTTCCCCACAGGAGAACTATGGCTACACCTTC.

V usage is TRBV6-1 and J usage is TRBJ1-1, with 7 bases fitting TRBD1. The germline gives CDR1 MNHNS, CDR2 SASEGT. CDR3 length: 15 amino acids. V dropped 3 bases and J dropped 4; count of bases not matched to a gene: 8. Here the CDR3 reads CASSEREGAGTEAFF. CDR3 bases: TGTGCCAGCAGTGAGCGGGAGGGGGCCGGCACTGAAGCTTTCTTT.

V is TRBV6-1 and J is TRBJ2-7; TRBD2 agrees at 9 bases. Trimming removed 7 bases from V and 1 base from J; junction bases left unmatched: 8. CDR3 length: 15 residues. Per the germline V gene, CDR1 is MNHNS and CDR2 is SASEGT. The CDR3 loop is CASIRSGSESYEQYF. The CDR3 nucleotides read TGTGCCAGCATCCGTAGCGGGAGTGAATCCTACGAGCAGTACTTC.

The V and J genes are TRBV5-1 and TRBJ2-7; D uncertain. Trimming stripped 0 bases from V and 5 bases from J, with 6 bases between. The CDR3 runs 12 residues. Germline CDR1 SGHRS, CDR2 YFSETQ. The CDR3 region is CASSLAGDEQYF. In DNA, the CDR3 is TGCGCCAGCAGCTTGGCCGGTGACGAGCAGTACTTC.

The V call is TRBV27, the J call TRBJ2-4; 7 bases are a match to TRBD1. The V and J ends lost 4 bases and 8 bases, in that order; junction bases with no gene match: 8. The CDR3 consists of 14 residues. CDR1 and CDR2 (germline): MNHEY, SMNVEV (reference sequence). The CDR3 is CASSSPTRGHIQYF. The CDR3 DNA follows: TGTGCCAGCAGTTCCCCCACGAGGGGGCACATTCAGTACTTC.

The chain links TRBV25-1 to TRBJ2-6, with 11 bases that match TRBD2. The germline V gene encodes CDR1 MGHDK and CDR2 SYGVNS. The CDR3 contains 16 residues. V lost 4 bases to trimming and J lost 1 base; unmatched junction nucleotides: 0. CDR3 region: CASSGTSGSGANVLTF. DNA of the CDR3: TGTGCCAGCAGTGGGACTAGCGGGTCTGGGGCCAACGTCCTGACTTTC.

The J gene is TRBJ2-7, the V gene TRBV7-3, with TRBD1 matching 12 bases. The CDR3 has 16 amino acids. V lost 7 bases and J lost 9; bases outside the gene matches: 16. CDR1 is SGHTA and CDR2 is FQGTGA in the germline V gene. This CDR3 is CASTSFWDRGPMGQYF. The CDR3, as DNA: TGTGCCAGCACCTCATTCTGGGACAGGGGGCCAATGGGGCAGTACTTC.

The chain joins TRBV18 to TRBJ2-7, with TRBD2 identical over 13 bases. The V and J ends lost 3 bases and 5 bases, in that order; junction bases with no gene match: 10. The CDR3 is 17 amino acids. Germline values: CDR1 KGHSH, CDR2 LQKENI. The CDR3 DNA reads as TGTGCCAGCTCACCTCTCGGGACTAGCGGGATCGTCCACGAGCAGTACTTC. Translating gives CASSPLGTSGIVHEQYF.

The V gene is TRBV29-1, the J gene TRBJ2-3, with 11 nucleotides matching TRBD2. Germline V gene lookup returns CDR1 SQVTM and CDR2 ANQGSEA. The trim removed 6 bases at V and 7 bases at J, leaving 15 bases unmatched. The CDR3 totals 16 residues. CDR3 in DNA: TGCAGCGTAGAAACCGGGACTAGCGGCGAGATTTATACGCAGTATTTT. The encoded protein is CSVETGTSGEIYTQYF.